The 14 T cell receptor beta chains given below trace back to one sample, sequenced in a study of T cell repertoires in cytomegalovirus infection. MiXCR, run by TCRdb on the reads, gives a single entry per CDR3 protein. The sample lists some 100,000 distinct CDR3 sequences, 20% to 30% occurring once. The specimen sequenced was CD8+ T cells from PBMCs. The receptors come from a human donor in good health (CMV status not recorded). Some clones in this sample may be carry-over from other donors' samples.

This clonotype showed up just once. The CDR3 spells CASSTRGLAEAFF. The CDR3 DNA is TGTGCCAGTAGTACCAGGGGGCTCGCTGAAGCTTTCTTT. This rearrangement joins TRBV19 to TRBJ1-1, with 8 bases lining up with TRBD1. This CDR3 is 13 amino acids long. V shed 4 bases and J 6 bases; nucleotides not matched to a gene: 4. Germline V lookup: CDR1 LNHDA, CDR2 SQIVND (reference sequence).

The gene calls are TRBV5-1 and TRBJ2-7; D remains ambiguous. Trimming cost V 1 base and J 0 bases, with 11 bases left between them. Germline V gives CDR1 SGHRS, CDR2 YFSETQ. CDR3 length: 15 amino acids. The CDR3 loop is CASSLFPETSYEQYF. CDR3 DNA sequence: TGCGCCAGCAGCTTGTTTCCTGAGACCTCCTACGAGCAGTACTTC.

The CDR3 region is CASSWGPNTGELFF. DNA of the CDR3: TGTGCCAGCAGTTGGGGACCTAACACCGGGGAGCTGTTTTTT. This rearrangement joins TRBV12-3 or TRBV12-4 to TRBJ2-2; tentatively, D is TRBD1 or TRBD2 (5 bases each). The CDR3 contains 14 residues. Trimming stripped 4 bases from V and 2 bases from J, with 8 bases between.

The chain employs TRBV5-6 and TRBJ1-2; 8 bases are a match to TRBD1. CDR3 size: 14 residues. Germline values: CDR1 SGHDT, CDR2 YYEEEE. Losses at the gene ends were 2 bases for V and 7 bases for J; bases not matched to a gene: 7. The CDR3 here is CASSFGQGGSGYTF. The CDR3 DNA is TGTGCCAGCAGCTTCGGACAGGGAGGCTCTGGCTACACCTTC.

This chain connects TRBV20-1 to TRBJ2-1; no definite D call. The CDR3 has 18 amino acids. Germline V gene sequence: CDR1 DFQATT, CDR2 SNEGSKA (reference sequence). V was cut by 1 base and J by 2 bases, with 21 bases left in between. CDR3 residues: CSARGKQKGAITYNEQFF. For the CDR3, the DNA is TGCAGTGCTAGAGGAAAACAGAAGGGCGCCATTACCTACAATGAGCAGTTCTTC.

CDR3 in amino acids: CSVISPGQGYGYTF. The CDR3 DNA is TGCAGCGTTATAAGTCCGGGACAGGGTTATGGCTACACCTTC. The chain uses TRBV29-1 and TRBJ1-2; 9 bases align to TRBD1. CDR3 size: 14 residues. The junction had 9 bases not matched to a gene; V was cut back by 5 bases and J by 5 bases. Per the germline V gene, CDR1 is SQVTM and CDR2 is ANQGSEA.

This clonotype was detected a few times. This chain connects TRBV5-6 to TRBJ2-4; no clear D gene. Trimming left V 0 bases short and J 6 bases short, with 4 bases between. The germline V gene encodes CDR1 SGHDT and CDR2 YYEEEE. The CDR3 covers 12 residues. The CDR3 loop reads CASSLGGNIQYF. The CDR3 DNA sequence: TGTGCCAGCAGCTTGGGAGGAAACATTCAGTACTTC.

The chain combines TRBV7-2 with TRBJ2-7, with D unresolved. CDR3 size: 15 residues. From germline, CDR1 is SGHTA and CDR2 FQGNSA. The germline V and J ends were trimmed by 0 bases and 2 bases, with 11 bases remaining between them. The CDR3 loop reads CASSLAPDVAYEQYF. The CDR3 DNA follows: TGTGCCAGCAGCTTAGCCCCGGACGTAGCCTACGAGCAGTACTTC.

This clonotype was counted ten times or more. The gene calls are TRBV7-2 and TRBJ2-7; TRBD2 is a possible D gene (5 bases). Germline CDR1 is SGHTA and CDR2 is FQGNSA. The CDR3 length is 15 residues. Trimming left V 1 base short and J 6 bases short, with 16 bases between. CDR3 coding DNA: TGTGCCAGCAGCTTAGAGGCTAGCCGGATCACCGAGCAGTACTTC. It codes for CASSLEASRITEQYF.

V and J are TRBV20-1 and TRBJ2-7; no clear D gene. This CDR3 is built from 13 residues. Trimming took off 4 bases at V and 0 bases at J, with 10 bases between the two ends. Looked up from germline, CDR1 is DFQATT and CDR2 is SNEGSKA (reference sequence). CDR3 bases: TGCAGTGCTACCCGGGTAGACTCCTACGAGCAGTACTTC. Translated: CSATRVDSYEQYF.

The chain carries TRBV5-6 and TRBJ1-6, with D tentatively TRBD1 (6 bases). The length of the CDR3 is 15 residues. Trimming removed 4 bases at V and 1 base at J, with 9 bases between. Per germline, CDR1 SGHDT and CDR2 YYEEEE. CDR3 DNA: TGTGCCAGCAGCCCACAGGGATCCTATAATTCACCCCTCCACTTT. This encodes CASSPQGSYNSPLHF.

This clonotype was counted ten times or more. The rearrangement uses TRBV6-1 and TRBJ2-5; TRBD2 aligns across 10 bases. Germline CDR1 MNHNS, CDR2 SASEGT. This CDR3 comprises 15 residues. J was trimmed by 4 bases and V by 5 bases; bases with no gene match: 7. The CDR3 sequence is CASSSAGLASETQYF. Here the CDR3 DNA reads TGTGCCAGCAGTTCCGCGGGACTAGCGTCAGAGACCCAGTACTTC.

This clonotype was found a few times. The genes are TRBV20-1 and TRBJ1-1; TRBD1 agrees at 11 bases. Germline V gene sequence: CDR1 DFQATT, CDR2 SNEGSKA (reference sequence). The CDR3 has 18 amino acids. V lost 4 bases to trimming and J lost 2 bases; unmatched junction nucleotides: 15. CDR3 region: CSATKWGQGEWRNTEAFF. The CDR3 bases are TGCAGTGCTACCAAATGGGGACAGGGGGAGTGGAGAAACACTGAAGCTTTCTTT.

This clonotype turned up a few times. The V call is TRBV2, the J call TRBJ2-7; 10 nucleotides agree with TRBD1. The V segment lost 6 bases and the J segment 3 bases; nucleotides outside the gene matches: 11. Looked up from germline, CDR1 is SNHLY and CDR2 is FYNNEI. The CDR3 sequence is 16 residues long. The CDR3 sequence is CASRPARDRGNYEQYF. The CDR3 bases are TGTGCCAGCAGGCCCGCCCGGGACAGGGGCAACTACGAGCAGTACTTC.